The next 5 T cell receptor beta chains were all read from a single sample in a study of blood T cell repertoires in COVID-19. Data came from immunoSEQ multiplex PCR; TCRdb stores just in-frame clones and leaves some out. This table holds around 500,000 clones, 70% to 90% found once. The sample consisted of peripheral blood. Receptor source: a human donor in a cohort sampled during active COVID-19.

CDR3 sequence (DNA): TGTGCCATCAGTGGTGTTCACAGGGGGCCTAACTATGGCTACACCTTC. Translated, it gives CAISGVHRGPNYGYTF. The genes are TRBV10-3 and TRBJ1-2; 9 nucleotides line up with TRBD1. The germline gives CDR1 ENHRY, CDR2 SYGVKD. J was trimmed by 0 bases and V by 4 bases; bases with no gene match: 6. There are 16 residues in the CDR3.

This sequence joins TRBV11-2 and TRBJ2-7, with D maybe TRBD2 (5 bases). Trimming left V 5 bases short and J 7 bases short, with 9 bases between. Germline V gene lookup returns CDR1 SGHAT and CDR2 FQNNGV. The CDR3 is 11 residues long. The CDR3 coding sequence is TGTGCCAGCAGCCCCGAGGGAGAGCAGTACTTC. Amino acid sequence: CASSPEGEQYF.

On this clone: The identical CDR3 is also encoded by other nucleotide sequences in the sample. The chain links TRBV30 to TRBJ1-2, with D perhaps TRBD1 (5 bases). This CDR3 spans 13 amino acids. CDR1 GTSNPN and CDR2 SVGIG come from the germline V gene (reference sequence). Trimming removed 0 bases at V and 5 bases at J, with 10 bases between. The CDR3 region is CAWSVGGDYGYTF. As DNA, the CDR3 is TGTGCCTGGAGTGTGGGAGGGGATTATGGCTACACCTTC.

This clone was detected only once. The V gene is TRBV28, the J gene TRBJ2-7, with 7 bases aligning to TRBD2. This CDR3 has 14 amino acids. J gave up 3 bases and V 10 bases, and 12 bases lay outside the gene matches. Germline lookup yields CDR1 MDHEN and CDR2 SYDVKM. In DNA form, the CDR3 reads TGTGCCACTCTACCCCCGGGGGGTCTCTACGAGCAGTACTTC. Translation: CATLPPGGLYEQYF.

This clone was found a few times. The V and J genes are TRBV6-8 and TRBJ2-7; D is unresolved. Trimming removed 2 bases at V and 6 bases at J, with 20 bases between. CDR1 is MNHGY, CDR2 SAAAGT, per germline. The CDR3 extends over 16 amino acids. For the CDR3, the DNA is TGTGCCAGCAGTTACCTGAGAGGTCCTCATATGGCCGAGCAGTACTTC. It yields the protein CASSYLRGPHMAEQYF.